This T cell receptor beta chain was sequenced in a study of T cell responses to AZD1222 COVID-19 vaccine. Sequenced by immunoSEQ multiplex PCR; TCRdb stores in-frame clones only, minus some. Of more than 95,000 clones in the sample, roughly 93% were seen once. V trimming: 8 bases; J trimming: 7 bases; junction bases outside the gene matches: 9. The germline V gene has CDR1 SGHDN and CDR2 FVKESK. The CDR3 totals 13 residues. Some second doses came at about 4 weeks and others at about 12 weeks; these were pooled. This rearrangement joins TRBV14 to TRBJ1-2, with 8 bases matching TRBD1. The sequence was obtained from an adult who received the AZD1222 COVID-19 vaccine. Sequencing used peripheral blood, obtained 28 days after the second AZD1222 dose. As DNA, the CDR3 is TGTGCCAGCTCGACAGGGGTCTTTTCTGGCTACACCTTC. Translated, it gives CASSTGVFSGYTF.